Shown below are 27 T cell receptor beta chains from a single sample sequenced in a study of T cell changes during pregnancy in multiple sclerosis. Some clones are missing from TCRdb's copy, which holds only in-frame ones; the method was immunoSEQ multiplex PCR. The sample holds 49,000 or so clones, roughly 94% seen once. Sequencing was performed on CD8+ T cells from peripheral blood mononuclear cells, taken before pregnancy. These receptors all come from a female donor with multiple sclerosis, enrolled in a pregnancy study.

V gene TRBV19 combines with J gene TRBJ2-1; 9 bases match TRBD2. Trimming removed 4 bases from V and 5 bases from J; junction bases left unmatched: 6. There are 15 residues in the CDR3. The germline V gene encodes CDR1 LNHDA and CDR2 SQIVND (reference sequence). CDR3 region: CASSNRLAVDNEQFF. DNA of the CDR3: TGTGCCAGTAGTAATCGACTAGCGGTTGACAATGAGCAGTTCTTC.

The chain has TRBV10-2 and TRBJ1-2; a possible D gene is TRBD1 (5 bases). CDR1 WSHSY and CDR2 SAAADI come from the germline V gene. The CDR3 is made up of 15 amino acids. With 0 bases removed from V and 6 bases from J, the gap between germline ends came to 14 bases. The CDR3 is CASSESARGYDGYTF. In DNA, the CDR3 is TGCGCCAGCAGTGAGTCTGCTAGGGGCTACGATGGCTACACCTTC.

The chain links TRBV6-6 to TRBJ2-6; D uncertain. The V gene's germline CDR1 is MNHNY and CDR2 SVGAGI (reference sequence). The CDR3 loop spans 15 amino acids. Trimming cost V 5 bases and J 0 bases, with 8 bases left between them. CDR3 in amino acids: CASSTTGSGANVLTF. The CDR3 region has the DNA TGTGCCAGCAGTACGACTGGCTCTGGGGCCAACGTCCTGACTTTC.

The DNA for the CDR3 is TGTGCCCTTGGAGGGACAGGGATTAAGGGAGAGACCCAGTACTTC. Translated, it gives CALGGTGIKGETQYF. The V call is TRBV15, the J call TRBJ2-5, with TRBD1 matching over 9 bases. The length of the CDR3 is 15 residues. V lost 11 bases, J lost 4 bases, and 14 bases stayed unmatched. CDR1 and CDR2 (germline): LNHNV, YYDKDF (reference sequence).

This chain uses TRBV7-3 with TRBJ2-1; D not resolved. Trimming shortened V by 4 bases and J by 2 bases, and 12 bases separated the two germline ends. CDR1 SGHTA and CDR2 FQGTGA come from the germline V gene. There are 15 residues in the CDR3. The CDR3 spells CASSSASEPYNEQFF. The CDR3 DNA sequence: TGTGCCAGCAGCTCCGCTTCGGAGCCCTACAATGAGCAGTTCTTC.

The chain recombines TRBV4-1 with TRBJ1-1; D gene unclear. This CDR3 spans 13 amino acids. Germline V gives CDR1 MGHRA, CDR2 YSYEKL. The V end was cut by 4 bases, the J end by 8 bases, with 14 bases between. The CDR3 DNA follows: TGCGCCAGCAGCCCCCCCAGCCGGGTGGAAGCTTTCTTT. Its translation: CASSPPSRVEAFF.

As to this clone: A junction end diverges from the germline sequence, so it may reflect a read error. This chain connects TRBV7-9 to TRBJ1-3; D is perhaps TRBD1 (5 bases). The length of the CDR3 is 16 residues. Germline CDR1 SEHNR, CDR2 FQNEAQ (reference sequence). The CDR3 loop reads CASSLQAPLSGNTICF. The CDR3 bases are TGTGCCAGCAGTCTACAGGCTCCACTCTCTGGAAACACCATATGTTTT. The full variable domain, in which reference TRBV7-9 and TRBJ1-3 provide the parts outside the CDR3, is DTGVSQNPRHKITKRGQNVTFRCDPISEHNRLYWYRQTLGQGPEFLTYFQNEAQLEKSRLLSDRFSAERPKGSFSTLEIQRTEQGDSAMYLCASSLQAPLSGNTICFGEGSWLTVV.

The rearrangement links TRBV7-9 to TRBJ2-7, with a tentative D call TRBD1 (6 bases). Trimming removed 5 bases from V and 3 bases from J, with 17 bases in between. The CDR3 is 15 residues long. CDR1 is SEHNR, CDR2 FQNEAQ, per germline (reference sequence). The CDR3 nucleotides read TGTGCCAGCAGCGATAACGCACAGGGTCTCTACGAGCAGTACTTC. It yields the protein CASSDNAQGLYEQYF.

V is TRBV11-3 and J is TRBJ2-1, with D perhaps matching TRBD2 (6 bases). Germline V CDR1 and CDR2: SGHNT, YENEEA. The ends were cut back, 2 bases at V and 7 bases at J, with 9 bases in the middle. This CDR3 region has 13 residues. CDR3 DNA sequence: TGTGCCAGCAGCTTAAGCCGGGGGAATGAGCAGTTCTTC. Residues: CASSLSRGNEQFF.

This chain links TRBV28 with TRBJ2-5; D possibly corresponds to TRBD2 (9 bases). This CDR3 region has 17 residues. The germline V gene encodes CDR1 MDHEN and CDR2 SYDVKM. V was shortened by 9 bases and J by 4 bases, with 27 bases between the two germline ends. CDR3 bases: TGTGCCAGTATCGGGACAGGAGAAGCGGGAGGAAGAGAGACCCAGTACTTC. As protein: CASIGTGEAGGRETQYF. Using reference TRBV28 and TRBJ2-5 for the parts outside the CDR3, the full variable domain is DVKVTQSSRYLVKRTGEKVFLECVQDMDHENMFWYRQDPGLGLRLIYFSYDVKMKEKGDIPEGYSVSREKKERFSLILESASTNQTSMYLCASIGTGEAGGRETQYFGPGTRLLVL.

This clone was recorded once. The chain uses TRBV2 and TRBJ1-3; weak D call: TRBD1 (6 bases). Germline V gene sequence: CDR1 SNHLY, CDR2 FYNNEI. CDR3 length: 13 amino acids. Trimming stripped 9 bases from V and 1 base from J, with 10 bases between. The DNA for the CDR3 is TGTGCCAGAATACAGGGATCTGGAAACACCATATATTTT. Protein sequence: CARIQGSGNTIYF. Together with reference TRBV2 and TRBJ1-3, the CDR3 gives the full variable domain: EPEVTQTPSHQVTQMGQEVILRCVPISNHLYFYWYRQILGQKVEFLVSFYNNEISEKSEIFDDQFSVERPDGSNFTLKIRSTKLEDSAMYFCARIQGSGNTIYFGEGSWLTVV.

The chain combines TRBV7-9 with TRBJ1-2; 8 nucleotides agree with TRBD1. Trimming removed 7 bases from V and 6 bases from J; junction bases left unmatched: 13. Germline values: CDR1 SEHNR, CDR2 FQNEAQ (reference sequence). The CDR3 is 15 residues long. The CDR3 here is CASTHVAGGLNGYTF. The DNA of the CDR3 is TGTGCCAGCACCCACGTGGCAGGGGGCTTGAATGGCTACACCTTC.

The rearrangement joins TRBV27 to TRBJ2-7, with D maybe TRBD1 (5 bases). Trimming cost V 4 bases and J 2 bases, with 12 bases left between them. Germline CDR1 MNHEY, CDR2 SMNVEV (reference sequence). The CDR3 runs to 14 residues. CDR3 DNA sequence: TGTGCCAGCAGTTGGGCAGGGCCAACCTACGAGCAGTACTTC. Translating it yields CASSWAGPTYEQYF.

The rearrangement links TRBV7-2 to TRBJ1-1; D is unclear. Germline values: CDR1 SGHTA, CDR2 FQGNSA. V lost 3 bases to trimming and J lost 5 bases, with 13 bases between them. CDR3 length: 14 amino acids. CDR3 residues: CASSLRSSWTEAFF. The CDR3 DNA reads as TGTGCCAGCAGCTTGCGGTCTAGTTGGACTGAAGCTTTCTTT. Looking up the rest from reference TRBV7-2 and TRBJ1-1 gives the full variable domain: GAGVSQSPSNKVTEKGKDVELRCDPISGHTALYWYRQSLGQGLEFLIYFQGNSAPDKSGLPSDRFSAERTGGSVSTLTIQRTQQEDSAVYLCASSLRSSWTEAFFGQGTRLTVV.

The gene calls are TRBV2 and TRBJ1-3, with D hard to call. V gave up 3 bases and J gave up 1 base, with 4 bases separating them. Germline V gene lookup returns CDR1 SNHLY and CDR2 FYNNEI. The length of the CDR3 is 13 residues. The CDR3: CASSDLSGNTIYF. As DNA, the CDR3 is TGTGCCAGCAGTGACCTGTCTGGAAACACCATATATTTT.

The CDR3 reads CASTRPHVNTEAFF. The CDR3 DNA sequence: TGTGCCAGCACGCGCCCCCACGTGAACACTGAAGCTTTCTTT. This sequence joins TRBV28 and TRBJ1-1; D not certain. The germline V gene has CDR1 MDHEN and CDR2 SYDVKM. Trimming took 7 bases from V and 0 from J, leaving 12 bases between them. The length of the CDR3 is 14 residues.

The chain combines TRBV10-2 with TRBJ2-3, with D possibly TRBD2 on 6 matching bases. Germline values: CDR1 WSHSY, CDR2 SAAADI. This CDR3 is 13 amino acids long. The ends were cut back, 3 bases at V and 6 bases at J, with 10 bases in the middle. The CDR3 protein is CASSDWSGDTQYF. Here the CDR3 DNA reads TGCGCCAGCAGTGATTGGAGCGGGGATACGCAGTATTTT.

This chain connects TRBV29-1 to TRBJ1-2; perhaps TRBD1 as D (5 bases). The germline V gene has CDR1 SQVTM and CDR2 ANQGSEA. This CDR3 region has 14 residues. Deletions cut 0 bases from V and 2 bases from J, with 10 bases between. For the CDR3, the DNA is TGCAGCGTTGAAGAGCCAGGGCCGAACTATGGCTACACCTTC. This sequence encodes CSVEEPGPNYGYTF.

As DNA, the CDR3 is TGTGCCAGCAGCGGCCAGGATGAAGGCTACACCTTC. Translated: CASSGQDEGYTF. This chain links TRBV9 with TRBJ1-2; D call uncertain. V lost 3 bases and J 8 bases, leaving 11 bases between the germline ends. Germline V gene data show CDR1 as SGDLS and CDR2 as YYNGEE. The CDR3 spans 12 residues.

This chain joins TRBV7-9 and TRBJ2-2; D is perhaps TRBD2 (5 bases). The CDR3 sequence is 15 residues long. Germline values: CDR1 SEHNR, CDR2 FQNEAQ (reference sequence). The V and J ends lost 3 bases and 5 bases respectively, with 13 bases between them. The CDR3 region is CASSFREGRTGELFF. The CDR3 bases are TGTGCCAGCAGCTTTAGAGAGGGAAGGACCGGGGAGCTGTTTTTT.

The DNA of the CDR3 is TGTGCCAGCAGTTACCAGGACAGGGCGAACACTGAAGCTTTCTTT. Amino acid sequence: CASSYQDRANTEAFF. The chain links TRBV6-5 to TRBJ1-1; TRBD1 aligns across 8 bases. The CDR3 is made up of 15 amino acids. Trimming removed 2 bases from V and 1 base from J; junction bases left unmatched: 3. Germline assignment: CDR1 MNHEY and CDR2 SVGAGI.

This chain's CDR3 is CASSPQPGDYGYTF. CDR3 sequence (DNA): TGTGCCAGCAGCCCTCAACCAGGGGACTATGGCTACACCTTC. V and J are TRBV11-2 and TRBJ1-2; D may be TRBD1 (6 bases). Germline V gene lookup returns CDR1 SGHAT and CDR2 FQNNGV. V dropped 5 bases and J dropped 3 bases, with 13 bases sitting between them. The length of the CDR3 is 14 residues.

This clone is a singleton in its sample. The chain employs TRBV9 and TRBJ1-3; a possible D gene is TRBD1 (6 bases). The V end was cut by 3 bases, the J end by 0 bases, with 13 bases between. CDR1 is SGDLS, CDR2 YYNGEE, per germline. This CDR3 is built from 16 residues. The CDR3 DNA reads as TGTGCCAGCAGCGCGACAGGCCAGAGCTCTGGAAACACCATATATTTT. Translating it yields CASSATGQSSGNTIYF. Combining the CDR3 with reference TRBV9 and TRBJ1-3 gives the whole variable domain DSGVTQTPKHLITATGQRVTLRCSPRSGDLSVYWYQQSLDQGLQFLIQYYNGEERAKGNILERFSAQQFPDLHSELNLSSLELGDSALYFCASSATGQSSGNTIYFGEGSWLTVV.

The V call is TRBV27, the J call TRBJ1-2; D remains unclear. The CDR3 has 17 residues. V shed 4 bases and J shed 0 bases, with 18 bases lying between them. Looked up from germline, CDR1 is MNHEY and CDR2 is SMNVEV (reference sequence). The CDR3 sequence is CASSSPRPDRTNYGYTF. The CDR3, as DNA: TGTGCCAGCAGTTCACCGAGGCCCGACCGGACTAACTATGGCTACACCTTC.

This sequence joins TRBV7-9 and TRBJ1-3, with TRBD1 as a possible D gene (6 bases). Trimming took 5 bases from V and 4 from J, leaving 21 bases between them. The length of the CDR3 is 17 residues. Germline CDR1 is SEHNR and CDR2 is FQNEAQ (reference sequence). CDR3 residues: CASSHRREGGSGNTIYF. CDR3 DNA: TGTGCCAGCAGCCACCGAAGGGAAGGGGGAAGCGGAAACACCATATATTTT.

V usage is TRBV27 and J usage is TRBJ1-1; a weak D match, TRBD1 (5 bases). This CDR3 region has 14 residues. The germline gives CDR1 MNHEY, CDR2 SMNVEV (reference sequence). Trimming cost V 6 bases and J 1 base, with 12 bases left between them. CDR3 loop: CASRSGFGNTEAFF. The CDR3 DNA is TGTGCCAGCAGGTCAGGGTTCGGGAACACTGAAGCTTTCTTT.

The CDR3 here is CASRPGTGLAYEQYF. The DNA of the CDR3 is TGTGCCAGCAGGCCAGGGACAGGGCTAGCCTACGAGCAGTACTTC. The chain joins TRBV5-5 to TRBJ2-7; 9 bases are a match to TRBD1. The J segment lost 2 bases and the V segment lost 5 bases, leaving 8 bases of the junction unmatched. Germline V gene lookup returns CDR1 SGHKS and CDR2 YYEKEE (reference sequence). This CDR3 has 15 residues.